This T cell receptor (beta chain) emerged from a study of cytomegalovirus exposure and HLA in healthy donors (dated by TCRdb to 2015 to 2018). With regard to the full study: In an earlier analysis of 587 of the donors, around 300 Gb of sequence data and just under 120 million unique TCR beta sequences from 150 million to 200 million T cells were reported. An earlier analysis of about 600 of the donors used high-throughput TCR beta sequencing to judge whether each TCR beta V gene segment behaved as functional or pseudogenic. Typing coverage varied by locus: about 629-640 donors for A, B, C, DRB1 and DQB1; roughly 520 for DQA1; 606 for DPA1; under 490 for DPB1. A later analysis re-examined previously published TCR beta repertoires from roughly 720 donors and added high-resolution HLA genotyping to investigate patterns of TCR occurrence. HLA typing covered class I and class II loci at four-digit resolution. Donor age, sex, ethnicity and CMV serostatus were compiled alongside the repertoire data. The later analysis used no new phenotypic data to find candidate immune exposures, relying instead on TCR beta sequences and their occurrence across donors. A few DR-DQ haplotypes were treated as single units for association and clustering because of strong linkage in the cohort. Every discovery cohort repertoire had been produced on one sequencing platform. Among some 410 genotyped donors of the cohort, an average of approximately 240,000 unique TCR beta nucleotide sequences were sequenced per donor, roughly a sixth of them non-productive. Among the approximately 400 genotyped donors, about 83% belonged to the genetic ancestry cluster associated with self-reported Caucasian donors. Using immunosequencing, the study profiled T cell repertoires from 550 to 750 subjects and related those repertoires to cytomegalovirus serostatus. Approximately 330 gigabases of sequencing data and approximately 91 million unique TCR sequences made up an early release that covered several hundred HLA-typed donors. The aim of the study was to test whether cataloging public T cell receptors could identify signatures of past pathogen exposure. To predict cytomegalovirus infection status, the study combined high-throughput TCR immunosequencing, statistical association of individual TCRs with disease status, and machine learning. In addition to the first cohort of several hundred subjects, a separate validation cohort of some 120 different subjects was used. A later genetic analysis used genome-wide SNP genotypes for 398 of the 666 donors, treating that subset as a discovery cohort.

The cohort consisted of 600 or so healthy bone marrow donors. All cohort members were sampled while nominally healthy, although unrecorded immune exposures were likely present. The donor was CMV seronegative and was included in the group of 352 seronegative cohort members. A peripheral blood sample was provided by each donor, and peripheral blood mononuclear cells were used for TCR beta sequencing. Genomic DNA was extracted from the blood cell samples with the Qiagen DNeasy Blood Extraction Kit. Results the study describes overall, beyond this receptor: When HLA alleles, especially DR and DQ, strongly co-occurred, TCR associations were difficult to assign to individual alleles. A total of 150 to 200 TCR beta chains were listed by the study as associated with cytomegalovirus. Most TCR sequences were observed very rarely across donors, whereas some public TCRs were present in many individuals. The 87-base-pair reads could not distinguish some IMGT-functional V segments, including TRBV6-2 and TRBV6-3, so those segments were excluded. A later analysis reported that several top co-occurrence clusters appeared linked to parvovirus B19, influenza, CMV and Epstein-Barr virus. V-gene and J-gene trimming of TCR beta chains was associated with a missense DCLRE1C variant in a later genetic analysis, and the association was replicated in an independent cohort. Compared with equally common non-associated chains, HLA-associated TCR beta chains in a later analysis were more clonally expanded and had lower generation probabilities. In a later analysis, the rate of TCR association differed among HLA loci, with DRB1 alleles having the most associated TCRs and HLA-C alleles having the fewest. According to a later genetic analysis, donors in an Asian-associated ancestry cluster had fewer N-insertions in productive TCRs than the approximately 630-donor mean. A cluster of highly shared sequence variants was judged likely to be a technical artifact of the sequencing pipeline. A few of the identified cytomegalovirus-associated TCR beta chains were confirmed in vitro to be specific for cytomegalovirus antigens. Correlated functional status among segregating V segments might reflect linkage disequilibrium, but an unknown experimental factor could not be ruled out. Because counts were too low, seventeen rarely observed V segments, including chromosome 9 orphons, were excluded from the earlier analysis of several hundred of the donors. A further reported finding was that TCR beta sequences accurately predicted the HLA-A and HLA-B alleles for most subjects in the first cohort. The authors suggested that the approach could potentially be generalized to other disease states and immunological phenotypes. Specific HLA alleles were associated with 15,000 to 20,000 TCR beta sequences at a false discovery rate of 0.05 in a later analysis. Immune exposure information for the cohort was limited to CMV serostatus. In both the original and validation cohorts, the classifier was reported to diagnose cytomegalovirus status with high specificity and sensitivity. In an earlier analysis of about 550 of the donors, most TCR beta V segments were observed in productive rearrangements about 87% or about 30% of the time, broadly matching IMGT annotations. The cohort was sequenced for TCR beta chains only, and without alpha or paired-chain data the features that could be detected were limited. According to a later analysis, most CMV-associated TCR beta chains appeared to be HLA-restricted, and the HLA associations seemed to be driven largely by CMV exposure. Because HLA typing was missing for some donors at each locus, association tests included only the typed subset. The presence/absence analyses assumed that sequencing depth was roughly uniform across donors, and that assumption may not be true.

At the junction V is shortened by 9 bases and J by 8 bases; bases outside the gene matches: 6. Including the terminal cysteine and phenylalanine, the CDR3 comprises 13 residues. Of the read, only the CDR3 DNA is kept; its 39 bases are in frame from base 1. Based on the germline V gene, the CDR1 and CDR2 sequences are MGHDK and SYGVNS. Regarding this clone: The antigen it binds to is not known. One base away there is no much larger clone; base qualities are not given.

Library creation used the immunoSEQ multiplex PCR assay. A mixture of 60 forward primers for TCR Vbeta segments and 13 reverse primers for TCR Jbeta segments was used in the multiplex PCR. Amplification of the CDR3 region of rearranged TCR beta genes was performed with a multiplex PCR assay on genomic DNA. On the Illumina HiSeq System, the amplified TCR beta libraries were sequenced as 87-base-pair reads. The original pipeline was this. A later analysis tallied 70 million to 100 million unique TCR beta chains across the 640 or so repertoires, and around 9.9 million of those chains were shared by two or more donors. Raw reads were error-corrected and collapsed into unique sequences by a nearest-neighbor algorithm in which closely related sequences were merged to remove PCR and sequencing errors. Alignment of CDR3 sequences to IMGT reference sequences was used to assign V, D and J gene segments. For a sequence to be retained, at least a six-nucleotide match to both a V gene segment and a J gene segment was required. A rearrangement was called productive if the CDR3 had no stop codons and remained in frame with V and J, and every other rearrangement was called non-productive. Following IMGT convention, CDR3 was defined as the stretch from the second conserved V-encoded cysteine up to the conserved J-encoded phenylalanine. The earlier analysis of around 640 of the donors excluded sequences that lacked an unambiguous match to a single V gene segment. An earlier analysis of about 590 of the donors classified V segments as functional when productive rearrangements were above 56.7% and as segregating when the standard deviation between donors was above 5%. A statistical classification framework was built to diagnose cytomegalovirus status from the catalog of TCR beta chain sequences. V and J gene assignment, in a later analysis, came from comparing TCR nucleotide sequences with IMGT/GENE-DB human TR gene sequences. A later analysis assigned CDR3 sequences and most-parsimonious VDJ recombination scenarios with the TCRdist pipeline. In a later analysis, every TCR beta chain was defined by the combination of its CDR3 amino acid sequence and its V-gene family, and reads without a unique V-gene family were dropped. In a later analysis, a few hundred highly shared, low-generation-probability nucleotide sequences were removed to address suspected cross-contamination and a sequencing artifact. In a later analysis, a clonal expansion index was calculated for each public chain from normalized within-repertoire ranks of inferred template counts. Generation probabilities in a later analysis came from a VDJ recombination model fitted to out-of-frame rearrangements, and those results were checked against IGoR. In a later analysis, hypergeometric tests were used to score TCR-TCR, TCR-HLA and TCR-CMV co-occurrence, with a repertoire-size bias correction applied to TCR pairs. In a later analysis, false discovery rates were estimated by permuting HLA or CMV assignments 20 times. In a later analysis, co-occurring TCRs were grouped with DBSCAN, and TCRdist sequence similarity was added when clustering was performed within HLA-allele-positive subsets. For co-occurrence clustering, repertoires with fewer than 30,000 or more than 120,000 public chains were excluded, along with five repertoires with anomalous nucleotide sharing. TCRdb provides this immuneACCESS table in a form limited to in-frame rearrangements. Some clones are lacking; in checked studies, under half of them reflect an unresolved V gene, and why the rest are absent is not known. V, J and clone size are taken as reported in that table, and D and trimming were inferred from the DNA itself. The sample table records about 90,000 clones; roughly 84% of these occur just once. The ten largest clones represent about 2.5% of the sample.

The sequenced material came from PBMCs. This TCR derives from a man aged 30-40 years in good health and CMV-seronegative. The rearrangement combines TRBV25-1 with TRBJ2-1, and 11 bases in between align with TRBD1. CDR3 sequence: CASGQGAMDEQFF. The nucleotide sequence reads TGTGCCAGTGGACAGGGGGCCATGGATGAGCAGTTCTTC.